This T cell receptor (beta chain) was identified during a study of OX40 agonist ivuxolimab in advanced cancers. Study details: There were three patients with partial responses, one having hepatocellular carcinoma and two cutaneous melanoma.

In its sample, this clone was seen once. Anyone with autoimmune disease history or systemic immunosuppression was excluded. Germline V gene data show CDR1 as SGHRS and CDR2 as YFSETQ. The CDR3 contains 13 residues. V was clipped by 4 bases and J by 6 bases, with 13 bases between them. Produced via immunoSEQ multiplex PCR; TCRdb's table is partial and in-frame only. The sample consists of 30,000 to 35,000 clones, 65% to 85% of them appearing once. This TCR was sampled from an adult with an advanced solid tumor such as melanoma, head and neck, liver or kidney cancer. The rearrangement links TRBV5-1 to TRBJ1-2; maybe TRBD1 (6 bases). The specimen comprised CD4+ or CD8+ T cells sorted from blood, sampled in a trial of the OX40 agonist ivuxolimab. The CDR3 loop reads CASSRGGGDGYTF. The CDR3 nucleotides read TGCGCCAGCAGCCGGGGGGGCGGCGATGGCTACACCTTC.